What follows describes a single TCR beta chain. These data are taken from a study of blood T cell repertoires in COVID-19. Study-wide context: COVID-19 samples from acute and convalescent phases originated in the United States, Italy and Spain. T cells, B-cell-depleted T cells, or PBMCs supplied cDNA or gDNA.

Authors' analysis steps: It was from reference gene primer amplification that nucleated cell counts were estimated. Libraries were prepared by immunoSEQ multiplex PCR; TCRdb keeps only in-frame clonotypes and omits some of them. V, J and clone size derive from that table, while D and trimming were established from the DNA sequence. The sample shows about 170,000 clones, around 93% of them seen only once. The CDR3 covers 15 residues. Germline-derived CDR1 and CDR2 are LNHDA and SQIVND (reference sequence). V dropped 6 bases and J dropped 3; count of bases not matched to a gene: 8. The chain recombines TRBV19 with TRBJ1-5; 7 bases fit TRBD1. The sequenced sample was peripheral blood. This TCR was recovered from a woman aged 50 to 60 with acute or convalescent COVID-19. The CDR3 DNA follows: TGTGCCAGTAGCTCAACGACAGGGTACAATCAGCCCCAGCATTTT. Translation gives CASSSTTGYNQPQHF.